Each of the 27 T cell receptor beta chains below was sequenced from the same sample in a study of memory CD4+ T cells and cytomegalovirus serostatus. Single viable CD3+CD4+CD8-CD45RO+ cells were sorted as the memory CD4+ T cells. The repertoire was sequenced with immunoSEQ multiplex PCR; TCRdb's copy has only in-frame clones and lacks some. The sample includes approximately 26,000 clones, around 75% of them seen just once. Input material: memory CD4+ T cells from blood. All receptors derive from an adult in good health and CMV-seronegative.

V usage is TRBV7-2 and J usage is TRBJ2-2; 7 bases align to TRBD1. The junction had 3 bases not matched to a gene; V was cut back by 5 bases and J by 0 bases. This CDR3 spans 15 amino acids. CDR1 is SGHTA, CDR2 FQGNSA, per germline. The CDR3 region is CASSQGQTNTGELFF. The CDR3 bases are TGTGCCAGCAGCCAGGGACAGACGAACACCGGGGAGCTGTTTTTT.

This clone was recorded a few times. This chain links TRBV5-1 with TRBJ1-2, with TRBD1 matching 7 bases. The CDR3 runs 15 residues. Unmatched junction bases numbered 7, after V lost 4 bases and J lost 1 base. Germline assignment: CDR1 SGHRS and CDR2 YFSETQ. In DNA form, the CDR3 reads TGCGCCAGCAGCCCTCAGGCAGGGGGTAACTATGGCTACACCTTC. Translation gives CASSPQAGGNYGYTF.

The rearrangement uses TRBV7-2 and TRBJ1-1, with a tentative D call TRBD1 (6 bases). The CDR3 covers 14 residues. The V end was cut by 1 base, the J end by 5 bases, with 11 bases between. Germline CDR1 and CDR2: SGHTA and FQGNSA. The chain's CDR3 is CASSLGGRETEAFF. The CDR3 DNA is TGTGCCAGCAGCTTAGGGGGGCGTGAGACTGAAGCTTTCTTT.

The genes are TRBV30 and TRBJ1-2; D uncertain. Germline V gene sequence: CDR1 GTSNPN, CDR2 SVGIG (reference sequence). Trimming removed 0 bases at V and 5 bases at J, with 16 bases between. CDR3 length equals 15 residues. In nucleotides, the CDR3 is TGTGCCTGGAGTGTATCGGGGTTGTGGTCGTATGGCTACACCTTC. Amino acid sequence: CAWSVSGLWSYGYTF.

The chain combines TRBV11-2 with TRBJ2-3, with 7 nucleotides matching TRBD1. Germline assignment: CDR1 SGHAT and CDR2 FQNNGV. There are 15 residues in the CDR3. V shed 5 bases, J shed 5 bases, and the junction held 10 bases outside the gene matches. Here the CDR3 reads CASSTATGLLDTQYF. For the CDR3, the DNA is TGTGCCAGCAGCACCGCGACAGGGTTGTTAGATACGCAGTATTTT. The variable domain in full, completed from reference TRBV11-2 and TRBJ2-3, reads EAGVAQSPRYKIIEKRQSVAFWCNPISGHATLYWYQQILGQGPKLLIQFQNNGVVDDSQLPKDRFSAERLKGVDSTLKIQPAKLEDSAVYLCASSTATGLLDTQYFGPGTRLTVL.

The chain employs TRBV7-2 and TRBJ2-1; 11 bases are shared with TRBD2. The V segment lost 5 bases and the J segment 8 bases; nucleotides outside the gene matches: 11. CDR3 size: 16 residues. From germline, CDR1 is SGHTA and CDR2 FQGNSA. The CDR3 coding sequence is TGTGCCAGCAGCGGAATTAGCGGGGGGGCCGGAGATGAGCAGTTCTTC. Translated, it gives CASSGISGGAGDEQFF.

In the case of this clone: The junction departs from germline at one end; a sequencing error may be responsible. This chain links TRBV11-2 with TRBJ1-1, with 8 bases matching TRBD1. The CDR3 runs 14 residues. Germline CDR1 SGHAT, CDR2 FQNNGV. CDR3 sequence reads: CASRLGQGNSEAFF. The CDR3 DNA reads TGTGCCAGCAGGTTAGGACAGGGTAATTCTGAAGCTTTCTTT.

This chain links TRBV5-1 with TRBJ2-3, with D perhaps given as TRBD1 or TRBD2 (6 bases each). This CDR3 comprises 15 residues. Trimming removed 0 bases from V and 3 bases from J, with 11 bases in between. The germline CDR1 and CDR2 sequences are SGHRS and YFSETQ. CDR3 in DNA: TGCGCCAGCAGCTTGGAGGGGGGCCGTACAGATACGCAGTATTTT. Amino acid sequence: CASSLEGGRTDTQYF. Full variable domain (missing parts from reference TRBV5-1 and TRBJ2-3): KAGVTQTPRYLIKTRGQQVTLSCSPISGHRSVSWYQQTPGQGLQFLFEYFSETQRNKGNFPGRFSGRQFSNSRSEMNVSTLELGDSALYLCASSLEGGRTDTQYFGPGTRLTVL.

The V and J genes are TRBV10-2 and TRBJ1-3, with 8 positions matching TRBD1. Germline lookup yields CDR1 WSHSY and CDR2 SAAADI. There are 15 residues in the CDR3. V lost 0 bases to trimming and J lost 4 bases; unmatched junction nucleotides: 2. CDR3 coding DNA: TGCGCCAGCAGTGAGTCGGGGACAGGAGGAAACACCATATATTTT. Its protein product is CASSESGTGGNTIYF.

This clone was picked up a small number of times. J is TRBJ1-6 and V is TRBV10-2, with no clear D. With 7 bases removed from V and 4 bases from J, the gap between germline ends came to 11 bases. This CDR3 is 14 amino acids long. Germline CDR1 WSHSY, CDR2 SAAADI. CDR3 bases: TGCGCCAGCACCTCGGCAGATTATAATTCACCCCTCCACTTT. This codes for CASTSADYNSPLHF.

In this sample, this clone turned up once. The genes are TRBV10-3 and TRBJ1-1; 8 bases align to TRBD1. The germline V gene has CDR1 ENHRY and CDR2 SYGVKD. Unmatched junction bases numbered 9, after V lost 2 bases and J lost 4 bases. The CDR3 covers 16 residues. As DNA, the CDR3 is TGTGCCATCAGTGAGACTAACAGGGGGTGGGGCACTGAAGCTTTCTTT. Amino acid sequence: CAISETNRGWGTEAFF.

V usage is TRBV10-1 and J usage is TRBJ2-3; D may be TRBD2 (5 bases). Germline lookup yields CDR1 WNHNN and CDR2 SYGVQD (reference sequence). V was pared by 2 bases and J by 5 bases, with 8 bases between. The CDR3 sequence is 13 residues long. The CDR3 DNA is TGCGCCAGCAGTGAGGGACTGCAAGATACGCAGTATTTT. Amino acids: CASSEGLQDTQYF.

The table lists this clone with a few counts. This specimen includes other DNA sequences encoding the same CDR3. CDR3 sequence reads: CASSLESNSPLHF. The CDR3 DNA is TGTGCCAGCAGCTTAGAGAGTAATTCACCCCTCCACTTT. The chain combines TRBV5-4 with TRBJ1-6; no reliable D call. The CDR3 extends over 13 amino acids. V lost 2 bases to trimming and J lost 6 bases, with 6 bases between them. The germline gives CDR1 SGHNT, CDR2 YYREEE (reference sequence).

The V gene is TRBV7-9, the J gene TRBJ1-4; D is uncertain. There are 11 residues in the CDR3. Between the trimmed V and J ends, which lost 5 bases and 8 bases, there was a span of 6 bases. Germline-derived CDR1 and CDR2 are SEHNR and FQNEAQ (reference sequence). The CDR3 reads CASSNTEKLFF. DNA of the CDR3: TGTGCCAGCAGCAACACCGAAAAACTGTTTTTT.

The chain couples TRBV7-2 to TRBJ2-5; possibly TRBD2 for D (6 bases). The V gene's germline CDR1 is SGHTA and CDR2 FQGNSA. The CDR3 spans 15 residues. Trimming shortened V by 1 base and J by 2 bases, and 11 bases separated the two germline ends. The CDR3 nucleotides are TGTGCCAGCAGCTTAGGGGTAGCGGCGCAAGAGACCCAGTACTTC. Translation: CASSLGVAAQETQYF.

The chain uses TRBV4-1 and TRBJ2-7, with TRBD2 identical over 8 bases. The V segment lost 0 bases and the J segment 3 bases; nucleotides outside the gene matches: 4. The CDR3 totals 15 residues. CDR1 MGHRA and CDR2 YSYEKL come from the germline V gene. The CDR3 is CASSQESGGSYEQYF. The CDR3 DNA follows: TGCGCCAGCAGCCAAGAAAGCGGGGGAAGCTACGAGCAGTACTTC.

This clone was seen a few times. V is TRBV30 and J is TRBJ1-5, with D tentatively TRBD1 (6 bases). Trimming shortened V by 4 bases and J by 3 bases, and 13 bases separated the two germline ends. CDR1 is GTSNPN, CDR2 SVGIG, per germline (reference sequence). The CDR3 sequence is 14 residues long. The DNA of the CDR3 is TGTGCCTGGACCGTGGACAGTGCCAATCAGCCCCAGCATTTT. Its translation is CAWTVDSANQPQHF.

The V call is TRBV19, the J call TRBJ1-2; possibly TRBD1 for D (5 bases). Deletions cut 3 bases from V and 7 bases from J, with 12 bases between. The CDR3 consists of 13 residues. CDR1 and CDR2 from the germline V gene are LNHDA and SQIVND (reference sequence). The CDR3 DNA is TGTGCCAGTAGTATGCGGGGGGGTGGTGGCTACACCTTC. Translation: CASSMRGGGGYTF.

V usage is TRBV6-6 and J usage is TRBJ1-4; 9 nucleotides match TRBD1. This CDR3 region has 15 residues. CDR1 is MNHNY and CDR2 is SVGAGI in the germline V gene (reference sequence). J gave up 5 bases and V 6 bases, and 7 bases lay outside the gene matches. The CDR3 coding sequence is TGTGCCAGCAGACCCGCCGGGACAGGGAATGAAAAACTGTTTTTT. Protein product: CASRPAGTGNEKLFF.

The rearrangement joins TRBV7-9 to TRBJ1-2; D is undetermined. The CDR3 is 16 amino acids. Trimming took 1 base from V and 2 from J, leaving 14 bases between them. Germline-derived CDR1 and CDR2 are SEHNR and FQNEAQ (reference sequence). DNA of the CDR3: TGTGCCAGCAGCTTAGGATTGGTAAGACCGAACTATGGCTACACCTTC. Protein product: CASSLGLVRPNYGYTF. Full variable domain (missing parts from reference TRBV7-9 and TRBJ1-2): DTGVSQNPRHKITKRGQNVTFRCDPISEHNRLYWYRQTLGQGPEFLTYFQNEAQLEKSRLLSDRFSAERPKGSFSTLEIQRTEQGDSAMYLCASSLGLVRPNYGYTFGSGTRLTVV.

This chain uses TRBV11-3 with TRBJ1-1, with TRBD1 as a possible D gene (6 bases). Germline assignment: CDR1 SGHNT and CDR2 YENEEA. Between the trimmed V and J ends, which lost 1 base and 2 bases, there was a span of 14 bases. The CDR3 has 16 residues. The CDR3 DNA follows: TGTGCCAGCAGCTTAGGCCAGGGGAGAAGAAACACTGAAGCTTTCTTT. It yields the protein CASSLGQGRRNTEAFF.

The chain has TRBV2 and TRBJ2-3; D perhaps matches TRBD1 (6 bases). V gave up 6 bases and J gave up 5 bases, with 9 bases separating them. Germline V lookup: CDR1 SNHLY, CDR2 FYNNEI. The CDR3 is made up of 12 amino acids. The CDR3 nucleotides read TGTGCCAGCAGAGAACAGGGAGATACGCAGTATTTT. Encoded protein: CASREQGDTQYF.

The chain has TRBV30 and TRBJ1-2, with 7 bases that match TRBD1. Germline lookup yields CDR1 GTSNPN and CDR2 SVGIG (reference sequence). The CDR3 is made up of 14 amino acids. Trimming cost V 5 bases and J 1 base; bases outside gene matches: 7. Here the CDR3 DNA reads TGTGCCTGGGCCCGGGACAGTAGTAACTATGGCTACACCTTC. The encoded protein is CAWARDSSNYGYTF.

The rearrangement uses TRBV21-1 and TRBJ1-5. TRBV21-1 is reported as a pseudogene. The CDR3 length is 18 residues. The CDR3 DNA reads TGTGCCAGCAGCAAAGTTAAGTGGCGGATCGATAGCAATCAGCCCCAGCATTTT. Its protein is CASSKVKWRIDSNQPQHF.

This rearrangement joins TRBV2 to TRBJ1-4; D unclear. Trimming shortened V by 3 bases and J by 10 bases, and 6 bases separated the two germline ends. Germline lookup yields CDR1 SNHLY and CDR2 FYNNEI. The CDR3 has 11 amino acids. The DNA of the CDR3 is TGTGCCAGCAGTGATGAGGGAAAACTGTTTTTT. Translated, it gives CASSDEGKLFF.

This chain uses TRBV6-6 with TRBJ2-1; 8 positions match TRBD2. Germline CDR1 MNHNY, CDR2 SVGAGI (reference sequence). The CDR3 sequence is 14 residues long. V gave up 6 bases and J gave up 5 bases; unmatched junction bases: 6. CDR3 DNA: TGTGCCAGCAGGGCGGGGGGAACAAACAATGAGCAGTTCTTC. It yields the protein CASRAGGTNNEQFF.

The genes are TRBV19 and TRBJ1-5; 8 nucleotides align to TRBD1. The CDR3 consists of 14 residues. Germline V gene lookup returns CDR1 LNHDA and CDR2 SQIVND (reference sequence). Trimming removed 5 bases from V and 6 bases from J; junction bases left unmatched: 6. Here the CDR3 reads CASSVRTGPQPQHF. CDR3 DNA sequence: TGTGCCAGTAGTGTAAGGACAGGGCCTCAGCCCCAGCATTTT.